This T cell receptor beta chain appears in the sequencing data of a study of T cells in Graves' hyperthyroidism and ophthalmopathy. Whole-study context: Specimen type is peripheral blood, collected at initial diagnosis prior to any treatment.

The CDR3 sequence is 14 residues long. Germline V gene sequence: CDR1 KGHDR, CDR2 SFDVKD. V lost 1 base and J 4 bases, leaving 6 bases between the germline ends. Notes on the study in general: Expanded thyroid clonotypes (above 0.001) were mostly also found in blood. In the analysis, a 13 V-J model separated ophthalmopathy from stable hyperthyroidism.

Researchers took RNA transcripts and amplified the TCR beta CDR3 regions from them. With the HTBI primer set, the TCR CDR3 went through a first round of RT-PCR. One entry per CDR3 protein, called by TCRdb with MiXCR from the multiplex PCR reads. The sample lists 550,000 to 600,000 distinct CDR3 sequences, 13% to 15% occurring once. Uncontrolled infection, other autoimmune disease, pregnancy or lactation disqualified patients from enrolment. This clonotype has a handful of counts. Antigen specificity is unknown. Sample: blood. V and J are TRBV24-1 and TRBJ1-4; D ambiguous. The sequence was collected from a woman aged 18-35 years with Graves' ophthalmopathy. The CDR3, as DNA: TGTGCCACCAGTGATTTCGGGGATAATGAAAAACTGTTTTTT. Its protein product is CATSDFGDNEKLFF.